A single sample gave rise to the 11 T cell receptor beta chains below, sequenced in a study of identical twins. TCRdb called the 5' RACE reads again in MiXCR, with one record for every CDR3 protein. Here the sample spans 700,000 or so distinct CDR3 sequences, 21% being singletons. This sample also belongs to another study, concerning T cells expressing NK-cell markers.

What was sequenced was PBMCs. The origin of the receptors is a woman between 18 and 29 years old in good health.

This clonotype has only a few counts. A much larger clone differs from this one at a single base, so this may be a read error. V and J are TRBV20-1 and TRBJ2-7; D may be TRBD1 (6 bases). The CDR3 length is 17 residues. Per germline, CDR1 DFQATT and CDR2 SNEGSKA (reference sequence). CDR3 residues: CCARDGLMGDTLYEQYF. For the CDR3, the DNA is TGCTGTGCTAGAGATGGGCTGATGGGGGACACCCTCTACGAGCAGTACTTC.

This clonotype was observed a few times. The chain employs TRBV20-1 and TRBJ2-5, with 9 bases matching TRBD2. The V segment lost 3 bases and the J segment 1 base; nucleotides outside the gene matches: 3. The CDR3 covers 14 residues. CDR1 and CDR2 from the germline V gene are DFQATT and SNEGSKA (reference sequence). CDR3 sequence (DNA): TGCAGTGCTAGCTTAGCGGGAGTCCAAGAGACCCAGTACTTC. Amino acid sequence: CSASLAGVQETQYF.

This clonotype appeared a few times. J is TRBJ2-1 and V is TRBV4-3, with TRBD2 identical over 13 bases. Germline-derived CDR1 and CDR2 are LGHNA and YSLEER. V dropped 0 bases and J dropped 5; count of bases not matched to a gene: 7. The CDR3 contains 18 residues. This CDR3 is CASSQDGKGLAGNNEQFF. The DNA of the CDR3 is TGCGCCAGCAGCCAAGATGGTAAGGGACTAGCGGGAAACAATGAGCAGTTCTTC.

In regard to this clonotype: Germline and junction disagree at one end, which may indicate a read error. The V and J genes are TRBV10-2 and TRBJ2-7, with a possible D match to TRBD1 (6 bases). In germline, CDR1 is WSHSY, CDR2 SAAADI. CDR3 length: 9 residues. Here the CDR3 DNA reads TGCGCCAGCAAAGGGGGACGTACTTTC. Amino acids: CASKGGRTF.

The gene calls are TRBV20-1 and TRBJ1-1; D is ambiguous. Germline V lookup: CDR1 DFQATT, CDR2 SNEGSKA (reference sequence). V gave up 3 bases and J gave up 2 bases, with 10 bases separating them. The CDR3 totals 13 residues. The CDR3 coding sequence is TGCAGTGCTAGGTCTGTACTTAACACTGAAGCTTTCTTT. Its protein product is CSARSVLNTEAFF.

The chain couples TRBV6-2 or TRBV6-3 to TRBJ2-7; TRBD1 might be the D (6 bases). Germline CDR1 is MNHEY and CDR2 is SVGEGT. This CDR3 spans 14 amino acids. The V gene lost 2 bases and the J gene lost 3 bases, with 11 bases spanning the gap. In DNA, the CDR3 is TGTGCCAGCAGTTACGTGCAGGGGAACTACGAGCAGTACTTC. Translation gives CASSYVQGNYEQYF.

This clonotype was seen more than once but under ten times. The genes are TRBV7-9 and TRBJ2-7; the D gene is possibly TRBD1 (7 bases). This CDR3 has 14 residues. Germline V CDR1 and CDR2: SEHNR, FQNEAQ (reference sequence). V lost 4 bases to trimming and J lost 6 bases, with 16 bases between them. This CDR3 is CASSSSGGSSEQYF. The CDR3 nucleotides are TGTGCCAGCAGCTCATCAGGGGGGAGTTCCGAGCAGTACTTC.

The chain joins TRBV20-1 to TRBJ2-3; tentatively, D is TRBD1 or TRBD2 (5 bases each). This CDR3 comprises 12 residues. The V end was cut by 5 bases, the J end by 4 bases, with 10 bases between. In germline, CDR1 is DFQATT, CDR2 SNEGSKA (reference sequence). The chain's CDR3 is CSAWGMADTQYF. The DNA for the CDR3 is TGCAGTGCTTGGGGGATGGCAGATACGCAGTATTTT.

This clonotype was counted ten times or more. CDR3 residues: CASSRTFVDYEQYF. CDR3 coding DNA: TGTGCCAGCAGCCGAACTTTTGTCGACTACGAGCAGTACTTC. The chain employs TRBV27 and TRBJ2-7; D remains unclear. The CDR3 is made up of 14 amino acids. Between the trimmed V and J ends, which lost 6 bases and 3 bases, there was a span of 15 bases. Per the germline V gene, CDR1 is MNHEY and CDR2 is SMNVEV (reference sequence).

A few counts support this clonotype. The chain recombines TRBV27 with TRBJ1-2; D is undetermined. The CDR3 sequence is 13 residues long. Germline V lookup: CDR1 MNHEY, CDR2 SMNVEV (reference sequence). V lost 6 bases and J 0 bases, leaving 8 bases between the germline ends. DNA for the CDR3: TGTGCCAGCAGGCGTTCACCTAACTATGGCTACACCTTC. It encodes CASRRSPNYGYTF.

CDR3 coding DNA: TGTGCCAGCAGTCCTGACCCTCACACAGGGGGTAGGAGGTACGAGCAGTACTTC. The encoded protein is CASSPDPHTGGRRYEQYF. The V gene is TRBV2, the J gene TRBJ2-7, with 8 bases fitting TRBD1. This CDR3 spans 18 amino acids. Trimming took 5 bases from V and 4 from J; bases not matched to a gene: 19. Germline values: CDR1 SNHLY, CDR2 FYNNEI.